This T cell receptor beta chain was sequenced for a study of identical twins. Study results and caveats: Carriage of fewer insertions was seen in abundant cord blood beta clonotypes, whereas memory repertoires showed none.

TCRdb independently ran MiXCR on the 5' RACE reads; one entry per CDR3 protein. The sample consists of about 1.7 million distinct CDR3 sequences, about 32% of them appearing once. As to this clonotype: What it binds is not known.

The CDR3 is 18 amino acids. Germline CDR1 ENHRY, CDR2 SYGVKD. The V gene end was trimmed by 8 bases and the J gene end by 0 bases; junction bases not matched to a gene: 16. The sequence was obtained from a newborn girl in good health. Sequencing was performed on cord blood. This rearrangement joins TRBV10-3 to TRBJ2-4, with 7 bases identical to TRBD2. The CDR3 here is CAIGMQRDAKLAKNIQYF. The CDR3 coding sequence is TGTGCCATCGGGATGCAGCGGGACGCAAAACTAGCCAAAAACATTCAGTACTTC.